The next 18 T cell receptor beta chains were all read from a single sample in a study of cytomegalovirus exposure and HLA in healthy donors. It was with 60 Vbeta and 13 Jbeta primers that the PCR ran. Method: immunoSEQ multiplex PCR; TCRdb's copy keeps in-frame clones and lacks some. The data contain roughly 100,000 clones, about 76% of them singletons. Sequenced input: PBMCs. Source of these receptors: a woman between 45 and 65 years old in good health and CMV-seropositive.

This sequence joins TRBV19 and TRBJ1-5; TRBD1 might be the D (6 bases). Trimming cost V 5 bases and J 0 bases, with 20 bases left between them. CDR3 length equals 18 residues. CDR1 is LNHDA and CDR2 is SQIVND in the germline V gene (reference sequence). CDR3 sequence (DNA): TGTGCCAGTAGTCAACAGGGTAGCTTGGGTTATAGCAATCAGCCCCAGCATTTT. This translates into CASSQQGSLGYSNQPQHF.

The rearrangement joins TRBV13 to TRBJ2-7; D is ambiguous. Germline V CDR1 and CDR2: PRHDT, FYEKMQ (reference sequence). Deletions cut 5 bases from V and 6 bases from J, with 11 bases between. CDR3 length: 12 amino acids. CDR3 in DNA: TGTGCCAGCAGCATGCCGCTCGGCGAGCAGTACTTC. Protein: CASSMPLGEQYF.

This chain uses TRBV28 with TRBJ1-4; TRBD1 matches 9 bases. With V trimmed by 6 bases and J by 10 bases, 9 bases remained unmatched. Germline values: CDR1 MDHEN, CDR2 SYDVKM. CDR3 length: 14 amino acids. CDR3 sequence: CASSPGQGWRKLFF. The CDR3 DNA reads TGTGCCAGCAGCCCGGGACAGGGTTGGAGAAAACTGTTTTTT. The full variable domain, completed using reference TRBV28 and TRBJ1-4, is DVKVTQSSRYLVKRTGEKVFLECVQDMDHENMFWYRQDPGLGLRLIYFSYDVKMKEKGDIPEGYSVSREKKERFSLILESASTNQTSMYLCASSPGQGWRKLFFGSGTQLSVL.

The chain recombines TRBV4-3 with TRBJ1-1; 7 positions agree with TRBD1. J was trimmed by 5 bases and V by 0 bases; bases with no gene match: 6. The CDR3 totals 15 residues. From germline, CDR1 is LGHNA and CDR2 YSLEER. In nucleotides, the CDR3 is TGCGCCAGCAGCCAAGAAGCGACAGGGTTTACTGAAGCTTTCTTT. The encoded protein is CASSQEATGFTEAFF.

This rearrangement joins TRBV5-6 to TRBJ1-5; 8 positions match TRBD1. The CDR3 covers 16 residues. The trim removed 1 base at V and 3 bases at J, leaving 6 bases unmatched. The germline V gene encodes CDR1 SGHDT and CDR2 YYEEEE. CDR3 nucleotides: TGTGCCAGCAGCTTGCTCGACAGGGGAGTCAATCAGCCCCAGCATTTT. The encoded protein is CASSLLDRGVNQPQHF.

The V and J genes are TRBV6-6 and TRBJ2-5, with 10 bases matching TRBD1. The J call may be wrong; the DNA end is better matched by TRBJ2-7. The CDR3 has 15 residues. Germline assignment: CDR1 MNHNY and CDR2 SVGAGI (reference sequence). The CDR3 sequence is CASSYSGQGLDEQYF. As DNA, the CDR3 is TGTGCCAGCAGTTACTCGGGACAGGGGTTGGACGAGCAGTACTTC.

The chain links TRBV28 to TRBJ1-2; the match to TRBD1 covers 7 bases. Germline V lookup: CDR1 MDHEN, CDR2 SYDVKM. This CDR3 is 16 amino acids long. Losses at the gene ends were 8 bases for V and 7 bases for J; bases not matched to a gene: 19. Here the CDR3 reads CASAIPTPGGSFGYTF. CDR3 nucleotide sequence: TGTGCCAGCGCTATACCTACCCCAGGGGGTAGTTTTGGCTACACCTTC.

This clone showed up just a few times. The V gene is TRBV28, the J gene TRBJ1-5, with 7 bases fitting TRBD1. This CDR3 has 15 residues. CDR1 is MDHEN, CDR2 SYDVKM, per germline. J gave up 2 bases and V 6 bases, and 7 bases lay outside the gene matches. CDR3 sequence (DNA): TGTGCCAGCAGATCCGGGACAGTGGGCAATCAGCCCCAGCATTTT. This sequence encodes CASRSGTVGNQPQHF.

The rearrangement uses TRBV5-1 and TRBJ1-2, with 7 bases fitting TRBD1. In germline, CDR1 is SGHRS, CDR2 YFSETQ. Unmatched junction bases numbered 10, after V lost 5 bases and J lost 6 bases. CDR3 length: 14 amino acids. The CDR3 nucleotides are TGCGCCAGCAGACCCGCAGGGGGGCTCCATGGCTACACCTTC. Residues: CASRPAGGLHGYTF.

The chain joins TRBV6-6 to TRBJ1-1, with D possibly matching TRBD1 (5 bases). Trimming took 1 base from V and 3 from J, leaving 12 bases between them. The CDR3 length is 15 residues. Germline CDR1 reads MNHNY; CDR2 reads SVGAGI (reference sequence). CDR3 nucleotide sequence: TGTGCCAGCAGTTACTTACCCGTACAGGACACTGAAGCTTTCTTT. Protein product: CASSYLPVQDTEAFF.

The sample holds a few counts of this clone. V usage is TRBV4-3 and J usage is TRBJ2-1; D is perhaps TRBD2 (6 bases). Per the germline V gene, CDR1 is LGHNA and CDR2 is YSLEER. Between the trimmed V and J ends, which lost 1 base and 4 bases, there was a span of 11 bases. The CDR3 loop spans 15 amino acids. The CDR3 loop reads CASSQGDFGYNEQFF. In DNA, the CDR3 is TGCGCCAGCAGCCAAGGGGACTTCGGTTACAATGAGCAGTTCTTC.

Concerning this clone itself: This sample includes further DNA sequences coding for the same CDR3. CDR3 loop: CASRPTTTGLNQPQHF. The CDR3 nucleotides are TGTGCCAGCAGACCAACTACGACAGGCCTAAATCAGCCCCAGCATTTT. V and J are TRBV27 and TRBJ1-5; TRBD1 is a possible D gene (6 bases). Germline V lookup: CDR1 MNHEY, CDR2 SMNVEV (reference sequence). Between the trimmed V and J ends, which lost 6 bases and 4 bases, there was a span of 19 bases. The CDR3 is 16 residues long.

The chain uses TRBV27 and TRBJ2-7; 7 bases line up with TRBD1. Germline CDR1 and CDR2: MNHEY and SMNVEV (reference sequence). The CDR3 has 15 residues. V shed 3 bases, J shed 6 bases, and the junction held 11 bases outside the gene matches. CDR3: CASSFPRQGRIEQYF. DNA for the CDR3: TGTGCCAGCAGTTTCCCCCGACAGGGACGTATCGAGCAGTACTTC.

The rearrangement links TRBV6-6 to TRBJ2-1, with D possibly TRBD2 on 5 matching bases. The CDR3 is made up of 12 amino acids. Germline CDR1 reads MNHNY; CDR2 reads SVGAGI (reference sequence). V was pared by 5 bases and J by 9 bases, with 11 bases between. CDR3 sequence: CASSEGVVEQFF. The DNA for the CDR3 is TGTGCCAGCAGTGAGGGCGTGGTTGAGCAGTTCTTC.

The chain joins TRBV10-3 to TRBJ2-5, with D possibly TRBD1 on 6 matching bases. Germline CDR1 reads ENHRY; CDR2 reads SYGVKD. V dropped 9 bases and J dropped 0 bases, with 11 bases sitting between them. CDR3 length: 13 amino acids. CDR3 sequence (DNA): TGTGCCATTGGGCCAGGGGACCAAGAGACCCAGTACTTC. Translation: CAIGPGDQETQYF.

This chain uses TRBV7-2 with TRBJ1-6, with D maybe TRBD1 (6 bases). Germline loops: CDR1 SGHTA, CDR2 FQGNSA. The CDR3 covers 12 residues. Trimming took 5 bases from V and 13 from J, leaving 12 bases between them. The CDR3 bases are TGTGCCAGCAGCAAGGACAGCCAGCCCCTCCACTTT. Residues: CASSKDSQPLHF.

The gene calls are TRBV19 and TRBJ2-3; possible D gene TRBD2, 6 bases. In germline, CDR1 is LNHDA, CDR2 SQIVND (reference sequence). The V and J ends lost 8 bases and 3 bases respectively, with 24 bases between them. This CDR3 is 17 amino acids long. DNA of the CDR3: TGTGCCAGTTCCCGAGCCCAACTAGCAAGTAGTACAGATACGCAGTATTTT. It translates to CASSRAQLASSTDTQYF.

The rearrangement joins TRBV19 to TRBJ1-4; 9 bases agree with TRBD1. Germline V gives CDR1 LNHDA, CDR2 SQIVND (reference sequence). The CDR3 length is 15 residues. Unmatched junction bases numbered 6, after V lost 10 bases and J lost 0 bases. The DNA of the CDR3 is TGTGCCACCCAGGGACAGGGAGCAACTAATGAAAAACTGTTTTTT. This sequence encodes CATQGQGATNEKLFF. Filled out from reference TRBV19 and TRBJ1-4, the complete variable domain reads DGGITQSPKYLFRKEGQNVTLSCEQNLNHDAMYWYRQDPGQGLRLIYYSQIVNDFQKGDIAEGYSVSREKKESFPLTVTSAQKNPTAFYLCATQGQGATNEKLFFGSGTQLSVL.